A selection of T cell receptor beta chains follows, all from one sample in a study of T cell responses to AZD1222 COVID-19 vaccine. Clones were read by immunoSEQ multiplex PCR, and TCRdb kept only the in-frame ones, dropping some. The sample yields approximately 140,000 clones, 92% seen once. Sequences were derived from peripheral blood, sampled 28 days after the second AZD1222 dose. The source is an adult who received the AZD1222 COVID-19 vaccine. The CDR3 runs from the conserved cysteine through the conserved F or W. A D gene is named only where the DNA matches it firmly. Not all rows give a size; the values are once, few, many and, for expanded clones, a class.

j_call: TRBJ1-5; cdr3_length: 13; d_call: NA; clone_size: NA; v_call: TRBV9; cdr3_aa: CASSLSGNQPQHF; cdr3_nt: TGTGCCAGCAGCTTATCGGGGAATCAGCCCCAGCATTTT
j_call: TRBJ2-7; cdr3_length: 14; d_call: NA; clone_size: NA; v_call: TRBV30; cdr3_aa: CAWSVDSLLREQYF; cdr3_nt: TGTGCCTGGAGTGTTGACAGCCTCCTACGTGAGCAGTACTTC
j_call: TRBJ2-5; cdr3_length: 14; d_call: NA; clone_size: NA; v_call: TRBV6-5; cdr3_aa: CASSPSGGWETQYF; cdr3_nt: TGTGCCAGCAGCCCAAGCGGAGGGTGGGAGACCCAGTACTTC
j_call: TRBJ1-3; cdr3_length: 11; d_call: NA; clone_size: once; v_call: TRBV20-1; cdr3_aa: CSARRGNTIYF; cdr3_nt: TGCAGTGCTAGACGTGGAAACACCATATATTTT
j_call: TRBJ2-5; cdr3_length: 17; d_call: TRBD2; clone_size: NA; v_call: TRBV7-6; cdr3_aa: CASSLAGGTSGQETQYF; cdr3_nt: TGTGCCAGCAGCTTAGCGGGGGGGACTAGCGGCCAAGAGACCCAGTACTTC
j_call: TRBJ1-2; cdr3_length: 15; d_call: NA; clone_size: NA; v_call: TRBV7-9; cdr3_aa: CASSLAGSTVDGYTF; cdr3_nt: TGTGCCAGCAGCTTAGCAGGGTCTACGGTGGATGGCTACACCTTC
j_call: TRBJ1-2; cdr3_length: 15; d_call: TRBD1; clone_size: NA; v_call: TRBV7-9; cdr3_aa: CASSSTGGADYGYTF; cdr3_nt: TGTGCCAGCAGCTCTACAGGGGGCGCGGACTATGGCTACACCTTC
j_call: TRBJ1-4; cdr3_length: 14; d_call: NA; clone_size: NA; v_call: TRBV5-6; cdr3_aa: CASRSTANNEKLFF; cdr3_nt: TGTGCCAGCAGATCGACAGCCAATAATGAAAAACTGTTTTTT
j_call: TRBJ2-1; cdr3_length: 17; d_call: NA; clone_size: NA; v_call: TRBV4-2; cdr3_aa: CASSQELATTTYNEQFF; cdr3_nt: TGTGCCAGCAGCCAGGAGCTAGCAACGACCACCTACAATGAGCAGTTCTTC
j_call: TRBJ1-5; cdr3_length: 13; d_call: NA; clone_size: NA; v_call: TRBV4-1; cdr3_aa: CASSQESNQPQHF; cdr3_nt: TGCGCCAGCAGCCAAGAAAGCAATCAGCCCCAGCATTTT
j_call: TRBJ2-3; cdr3_length: 16; d_call: TRBD1; clone_size: NA; v_call: TRBV5-1; cdr3_aa: CASSAQGQGRSDTQYF; cdr3_nt: TGCGCCAGCAGCGCCCAGGGACAGGGGAGATCAGATACGCAGTATTTT
j_call: TRBJ1-4; cdr3_length: 15; d_call: NA; clone_size: NA; v_call: TRBV7-9; cdr3_aa: CASSLTGATNEKLFF; cdr3_nt: TGTGCCAGCAGCCTGACAGGAGCAACTAATGAAAAACTGTTTTTT
j_call: TRBJ2-1; cdr3_length: 15; d_call: TRBD2; clone_size: NA; v_call: TRBV6-2/TRBV6-3; cdr3_aa: CASSDWAGAYNEQFF; cdr3_nt: TGTGCCAGCAGTGACTGGGCGGGAGCCTACAATGAGCAGTTCTTC
j_call: TRBJ1-6; cdr3_length: 15; d_call: TRBD1; clone_size: NA; v_call: TRBV15; cdr3_aa: CATSREGQGNSPLHF; cdr3_nt: TGTGCCACCAGCAGAGAGGGACAGGGAAATTCACCCCTCCACTTT
j_call: TRBJ2-7; cdr3_length: 16; d_call: TRBD2; clone_size: NA; v_call: TRBV4-1; cdr3_aa: CASSLLAGTSSDEQYF; cdr3_nt: TGCGCCAGCAGCCTCCTTGCCGGGACTAGCTCTGACGAGCAGTACTTC
j_call: TRBJ2-1; cdr3_length: 18; d_call: TRBD2; clone_size: NA; v_call: TRBV7-2; cdr3_aa: CASSHYLAQRGVLNEQFF; cdr3_nt: TGTGCCAGCAGCCACTATCTAGCGCAGCGGGGGGTGCTCAATGAGCAGTTCTTC
j_call: TRBJ1-1; cdr3_length: 13; d_call: NA; clone_size: few; v_call: TRBV6-6; cdr3_aa: CATMDSGGTEAFF; cdr3_nt: TGTGCCACCATGGATTCGGGAGGCACTGAAGCTTTCTTT
j_call: TRBJ2-1; cdr3_length: 13; d_call: TRBD2; clone_size: NA; v_call: TRBV11-3; cdr3_aa: CASSLEGRDEQFF; cdr3_nt: TGTGCCAGCAGCTTAGAAGGGAGGGATGAGCAGTTCTTC